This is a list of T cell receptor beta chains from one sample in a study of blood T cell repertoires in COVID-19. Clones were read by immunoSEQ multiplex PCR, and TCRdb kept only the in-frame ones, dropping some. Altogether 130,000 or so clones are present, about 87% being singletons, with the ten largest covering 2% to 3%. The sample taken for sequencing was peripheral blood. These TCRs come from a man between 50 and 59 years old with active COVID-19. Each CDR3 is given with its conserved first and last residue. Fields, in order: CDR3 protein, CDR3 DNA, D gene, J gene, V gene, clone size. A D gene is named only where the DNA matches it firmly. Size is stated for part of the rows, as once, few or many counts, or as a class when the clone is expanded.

CDR3 protein: CASSRDLASDEQFF
CDR3 DNA: TGTGCCAGCAGCCGGGACTTGGCTTCGGATGAGCAGTTCTTC
D gene: .
J gene: TRBJ2-1
V gene: TRBV11-1
clone size: .

CDR3 protein: CASSPDRDNEQFF
CDR3 DNA: TGTGCCAGCAGTCCGGACAGGGACAATGAGCAGTTCTTC
D gene: TRBD1
J gene: TRBJ2-1
V gene: TRBV12-3/TRBV12-4
clone size: .

CDR3 protein: CASRTGEGAGELFF
CDR3 DNA: TGTGCCAGCCGGACGGGGGAGGGCGCCGGGGAGCTGTTTTTT
D gene: TRBD2
J gene: TRBJ2-2
V gene: TRBV25-1
clone size: .

CDR3 protein: CASRLLGQGGTDTQYF
CDR3 DNA: TGTGCCAGTAGATTGCTGGGACAGGGGGGCACAGATACGCAGTATTTT
D gene: TRBD1
J gene: TRBJ2-3
V gene: TRBV19
clone size: once

CDR3 protein: CASSPETTGYGYTF
CDR3 DNA: TGTGCCAGCAGCCCAGAGACGACTGGCTATGGCTACACCTTC
D gene: .
J gene: TRBJ1-2
V gene: TRBV11-2
clone size: once

CDR3 protein: CASSFGQGARRNTEAFF
CDR3 DNA: TGTGCCAGCAGCTTTGGACAGGGGGCTAGAAGGAACACTGAAGCTTTCTTT
D gene: TRBD1
J gene: TRBJ1-1
V gene: TRBV3-1/TRBV3-2
clone size: .

CDR3 protein: CASSVGTSGGASNEQFF
CDR3 DNA: TGTGCCAGCAGCGTAGGGACTAGCGGGGGGGCCAGCAATGAGCAGTTCTTC
D gene: TRBD2
J gene: TRBJ2-1
V gene: TRBV9
clone size: .

CDR3 protein: CASSPEGDVAFF
CDR3 DNA: TGTGCCAGCAGCCCCGAGGGGGACGTGGCTTTCTTT
D gene: .
J gene: TRBJ1-1
V gene: TRBV6-5
clone size: once

CDR3 protein: CASSVGEGSRTGEAFF
CDR3 DNA: TGTGCCAGCAGCGTAGGAGAGGGGTCAAGGACAGGAGAAGCTTTCTTT
D gene: TRBD1
J gene: TRBJ1-1
V gene: TRBV9
clone size: .

CDR3 protein: CASSLNSGGASETQYF
CDR3 DNA: TGTGCCAGCAGCCTCAATAGCGGGGGGGCCTCGGAGACCCAGTACTTC
D gene: TRBD2
J gene: TRBJ2-5
V gene: TRBV7-3
clone size: .

CDR3 protein: CSASAGLAVDYNEQFF
CDR3 DNA: TGCAGTGCTAGTGCGGGACTAGCGGTCGACTACAATGAGCAGTTCTTC
D gene: TRBD2
J gene: TRBJ2-1
V gene: TRBV20-1
clone size: once

CDR3 protein: CASSQDGGRTGELFF
CDR3 DNA: TGTGCCAGCAGCCAAGACGGGGGGCGTACCGGGGAGCTGTTTTTT
D gene: .
J gene: TRBJ2-2
V gene: TRBV4-2
clone size: .

CDR3 protein: CASSLTGGNGGDTQYF
CDR3 DNA: TGTGCCAGCAGTTTAACCGGGGGGAATGGTGGAGATACGCAGTATTTT
D gene: TRBD2
J gene: TRBJ2-3
V gene: TRBV27
clone size: .

CDR3 protein: CASSRSHRDEQYF
CDR3 DNA: TGTGCCAGCAGCCGGAGCCACAGGGACGAGCAGTACTTC
D gene: .
J gene: TRBJ2-7
V gene: TRBV7-2
clone size: .

CDR3 protein: CASSRRTATNEKLFF
CDR3 DNA: TGTGCCAGCAGCCGCAGGACAGCAACTAATGAAAAACTGTTTTTT
D gene: .
J gene: TRBJ1-4
V gene: TRBV7-6
clone size: .

CDR3 protein: CASSVNSGGVAGELFF
CDR3 DNA: TGTGCCAGCAGCGTTAATTCAGGGGGCGTCGCCGGGGAGCTGTTTTTT
D gene: TRBD1
J gene: TRBJ2-2
V gene: TRBV9
clone size: .

CDR3 protein: CASSQELGRATGELFF
CDR3 DNA: TGCGCCAGCAGCCAAGAATTGGGCAGAGCCACCGGGGAGCTGTTTTTT
D gene: .
J gene: TRBJ2-2
V gene: TRBV4-1
clone size: once

CDR3 protein: CASSQPGTVRYGYTF
CDR3 DNA: TGCGCCAGCAGCCAACCGGGGACAGTCCGTTATGGCTACACCTTC
D gene: TRBD1
J gene: TRBJ1-2
V gene: TRBV4-1
clone size: .

CDR3 protein: CASSPNTDRGDTGELFF
CDR3 DNA: TGTGCCAGCAGCCCGAATACGGACAGGGGGGACACCGGGGAGCTGTTTTTT
D gene: .
J gene: TRBJ2-2
V gene: TRBV21-1
clone size: .

CDR3 protein: CASSPLSGGRGNEQFF
CDR3 DNA: TGCGCCAGCAGCCCTCTCTCGGGGGGGCGAGGCAATGAGCAGTTCTTC
D gene: TRBD2
J gene: TRBJ2-1
V gene: TRBV4-1
clone size: .

CDR3 protein: CAWSLEGGYEQYF
CDR3 DNA: TGTGCCTGGAGTTTGGAGGGAGGCTACGAGCAGTACTTC
D gene: .
J gene: TRBJ2-7
V gene: TRBV30
clone size: .

CDR3 protein: CSVVGGRHTEAFF
CDR3 DNA: TGCAGCGTTGTGGGGGGGAGGCACACTGAAGCTTTCTTT
D gene: .
J gene: TRBJ1-1
V gene: TRBV29-1
clone size: .

CDR3 protein: CASSKNGQASSYNSPLHF
CDR3 DNA: TGTGCCAGCAGCAAAAATGGACAGGCAAGCTCCTATAATTCACCCCTCCACTTT
D gene: .
J gene: TRBJ1-6
V gene: TRBV21-1
clone size: .

CDR3 protein: CASDRGTGELFF
CDR3 DNA: TGTGCCAGCGACAGGGGTACCGGGGAGCTGTTTTTT
D gene: TRBD1
J gene: TRBJ2-2
V gene: TRBV4-2
clone size: .

CDR3 protein: CASSAQGKNYGYTF
CDR3 DNA: TGTGCCAGCAGCGCGCAGGGAAAGAACTATGGCTACACCTTC
D gene: .
J gene: TRBJ1-2
V gene: TRBV5-4
clone size: .

CDR3 protein: CASSLGLANTEAFF
CDR3 DNA: TGTGCCAGCAGCTTAGGTTTGGCGAACACTGAAGCTTTCTTT
D gene: .
J gene: TRBJ1-1
V gene: TRBV11-2
clone size: .

CDR3 protein: CASSLRPNSYEQYF
CDR3 DNA: TGTGCCAGCAGCCTACGGCCGAACAGTTACGAGCAGTACTTC
D gene: .
J gene: TRBJ2-7
V gene: TRBV4-2
clone size: few

CDR3 protein: CASSRQGEAFF
CDR3 DNA: TGTGCCAGCAGCAGACAGGGTGAAGCTTTCTTT
D gene: TRBD1
J gene: TRBJ1-1
V gene: TRBV6-2/TRBV6-3
clone size: .

CDR3 protein: CATRQVTDTQYF
CDR3 DNA: TGTGCCACTCGACAGGTCACAGATACGCAGTATTTT
D gene: .
J gene: TRBJ2-3
V gene: TRBV2
clone size: few

CDR3 protein: CASRTDSYGYTF
CDR3 DNA: TGCGCCAGCCGGACAGACTCCTATGGCTACACCTTC
D gene: .
J gene: TRBJ1-2
V gene: TRBV10-2
clone size: .

CDR3 protein: CASSTGQGNHEQYF
CDR3 DNA: TGTGCCAGCAGTACGGGACAGGGGAACCACGAGCAGTACTTC
D gene: TRBD1
J gene: TRBJ2-7
V gene: TRBV6-6
clone size: .

CDR3 protein: CASTPGGTRNGYTF
CDR3 DNA: TGTGCCAGCACCCCAGGGGGAACCCGGAATGGCTACACCTTC
D gene: TRBD1
J gene: TRBJ1-2
V gene: TRBV7-9
clone size: .

CDR3 protein: CASSQEGGQAGANVLTF
CDR3 DNA: TGTGCCAGCAGCCAAGAGGGAGGGCAGGCTGGGGCCAACGTCCTGACTTTC
D gene: TRBD2
J gene: TRBJ2-6
V gene: TRBV4-2
clone size: .

CDR3 protein: CASRAVAGNEQFF
CDR3 DNA: TGTGCCAGCAGGGCGGTAGCCGGCAATGAGCAGTTCTTC
D gene: .
J gene: TRBJ2-1
V gene: TRBV4-2
clone size: once

CDR3 protein: CASSQGGPFPGNSPLHF
CDR3 DNA: TGTGCCAGCAGCCAAGGAGGGCCTTTTCCGGGTAATTCACCCCTCCACTTT
D gene: .
J gene: TRBJ1-6
V gene: TRBV3-1/TRBV3-2
clone size: .

CDR3 protein: CASSQDNLGGRQPQHF
CDR3 DNA: TGCGCCAGCAGCCAAGATAATCTCGGGGGGCGTCAGCCCCAGCATTTT
D gene: .
J gene: TRBJ1-5
V gene: TRBV4-3
clone size: .

CDR3 protein: CASSVASSYEQYF
CDR3 DNA: TGTGCCAGCAGCGTAGCCAGCTCCTACGAGCAGTACTTC
D gene: .
J gene: TRBJ2-7
V gene: TRBV9
clone size: once

CDR3 protein: CASSQVAPTDREDYGYTF
CDR3 DNA: TGTGCCAGCAGCCAAGTTGCCCCTACAGACAGGGAAGACTATGGCTACACCTTC
D gene: TRBD1
J gene: TRBJ1-2
V gene: TRBV4-2
clone size: .

CDR3 protein: CASSPYGQGGTGELFF
CDR3 DNA: TGTGCCAGCTCACCCTACGGACAGGGGGGAACCGGGGAGCTGTTTTTT
D gene: TRBD1
J gene: TRBJ2-2
V gene: TRBV18
clone size: .

CDR3 protein: CATRQFSGNTIYF
CDR3 DNA: TGTGCCACCAGACAGTTCTCTGGAAACACCATATATTTT
D gene: .
J gene: TRBJ1-3
V gene: TRBV6-6
clone size: .

CDR3 protein: CASSPSELGATKNIQYF
CDR3 DNA: TGTGCCAGCAGCCCTTCGGAATTGGGGGCGACGAAAAACATTCAGTACTTC
D gene: .
J gene: TRBJ2-4
V gene: TRBV3-1/TRBV3-2
clone size: .

CDR3 protein: CASSRDYRANNSPLHF
CDR3 DNA: TGCGCCAGCAGTCGCGATTACAGGGCCAATAATTCACCCCTCCACTTT
D gene: .
J gene: TRBJ1-6
V gene: TRBV5-1
clone size: .

CDR3 protein: CASSLAGGPPDTQYF
CDR3 DNA: TGTGCCAGCAGCCTAGCGGGGGGGCCTCCAGATACGCAGTATTTT
D gene: TRBD2
J gene: TRBJ2-3
V gene: TRBV6-5
clone size: .

CDR3 protein: CASSGSQQGSNQPQHF
CDR3 DNA: TGTGCCAGCAGCGGAAGTCAGCAGGGTAGCAATCAGCCCCAGCATTTT
D gene: .
J gene: TRBJ1-5
V gene: TRBV5-6
clone size: .

CDR3 protein: CASSEYGTGGNYGYTF
CDR3 DNA: TGTGCCAGCAGTGAATATGGGACAGGGGGTAACTATGGCTACACCTTC
D gene: TRBD1
J gene: TRBJ1-2
V gene: TRBV6-1
clone size: .

CDR3 protein: CASSPQGQPNEKLFF
CDR3 DNA: TGTGCCAGCAGCCCCCAGGGACAGCCAAATGAAAAACTGTTTTTT
D gene: TRBD1
J gene: TRBJ1-4
V gene: TRBV7-2
clone size: .

CDR3 protein: CASSSDRGSYNEQFF
CDR3 DNA: TGTGCCAGCAGCTCGGACAGGGGTTCCTACAATGAGCAGTTCTTC
D gene: TRBD1
J gene: TRBJ2-1
V gene: TRBV7-2
clone size: .

CDR3 protein: CASSLSPGTYYNEQFF
CDR3 DNA: TGTGCCAGCAGCTTAAGCCCCGGGACTTACTACAATGAGCAGTTCTTC
D gene: .
J gene: TRBJ2-1
V gene: TRBV5-4
clone size: once

CDR3 protein: CASSESPAGGEAFF
CDR3 DNA: TGTGCCAGCAGTGAATCCCCGGCAGGGGGGGAAGCTTTCTTT
D gene: TRBD1
J gene: TRBJ1-1
V gene: TRBV6-1
clone size: .

CDR3 protein: CASSYSGADYGYTF
CDR3 DNA: TGTGCCAGCAGTTACTCGGGGGCGGACTATGGCTACACCTTC
D gene: .
J gene: TRBJ1-2
V gene: TRBV6-5
clone size: .

CDR3 protein: CASLGHQNTEAFF
CDR3 DNA: TGCGCCAGCTTGGGACACCAGAACACTGAAGCTTTCTTT
D gene: .
J gene: TRBJ1-1
V gene: TRBV10-1
clone size: few

CDR3 protein: CATSDRGSNQPQHF
CDR3 DNA: TGTGCCACCAGTGACAGGGGTAGCAATCAGCCCCAGCATTTT
D gene: .
J gene: TRBJ1-5
V gene: TRBV24-1
clone size: .

CDR3 protein: CASSSWGGESGYTF
CDR3 DNA: TGTGCCAGCAGCTCCTGGGGGGGAGAATCTGGCTACACCTTC
D gene: .
J gene: TRBJ1-2
V gene: TRBV11-2
clone size: .

CDR3 protein: CAIIDRESNYGYTF
CDR3 DNA: TGTGCCATCATCGACAGGGAGAGCAACTATGGCTACACCTTC
D gene: TRBD1
J gene: TRBJ1-2
V gene: TRBV10-3
clone size: .

CDR3 protein: CASSELAVYGYTF
CDR3 DNA: TGTGCCAGCAGTGAACTCGCAGTCTATGGCTACACCTTC
D gene: .
J gene: TRBJ1-2
V gene: TRBV6-1
clone size: once

CDR3 protein: CASSINFAGVAFF
CDR3 DNA: TGTGCCAGTAGTATAAATTTCGCGGGTGTAGCTTTCTTT
D gene: .
J gene: TRBJ1-1
V gene: TRBV19
clone size: once

CDR3 protein: CASSPSPSGSSGNTIYF
CDR3 DNA: TGTGCCAGCAGCCCATCCCCCAGTGGGAGCTCTGGAAACACCATATATTTT
D gene: .
J gene: TRBJ1-3
V gene: TRBV3-1/TRBV3-2
clone size: .

CDR3 protein: CASSLQGEYEQYF
CDR3 DNA: TGTGCCAGCTCACTGCAGGGGGAATACGAGCAGTACTTC
D gene: TRBD1
J gene: TRBJ2-7
V gene: TRBV18
clone size: .

CDR3 protein: CASSPPASSGSGDTQYF
CDR3 DNA: TGTGCCAGCAGCCCACCAGCATCTAGCGGGTCGGGAGATACGCAGTATTTT
D gene: TRBD2
J gene: TRBJ2-3
V gene: TRBV5-5
clone size: .